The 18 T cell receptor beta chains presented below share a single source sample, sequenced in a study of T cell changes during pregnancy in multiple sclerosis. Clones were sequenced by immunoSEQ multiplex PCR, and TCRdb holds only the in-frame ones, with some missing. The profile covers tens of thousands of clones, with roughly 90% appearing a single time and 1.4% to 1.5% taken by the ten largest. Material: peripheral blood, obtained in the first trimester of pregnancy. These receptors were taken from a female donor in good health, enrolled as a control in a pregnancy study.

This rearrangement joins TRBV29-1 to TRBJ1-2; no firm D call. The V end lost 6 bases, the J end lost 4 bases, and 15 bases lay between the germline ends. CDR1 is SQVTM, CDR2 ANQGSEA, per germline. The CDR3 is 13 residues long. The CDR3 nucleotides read TGCAGCGTCATGGATACTCGGGGCTATGGCTACACCTTC. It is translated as CSVMDTRGYGYTF.

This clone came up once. The CDR3 protein is CSAAGEETQYF. In nucleotides, the CDR3 is TGCAGTGCCGCAGGGGAAGAGACCCAGTACTTC. The chain employs TRBV20-1 and TRBJ2-5, with D possibly being TRBD1 (6 bases). This CDR3 has 11 residues. V lost 6 bases and J 3 bases, leaving 8 bases between the germline ends. Germline assignment: CDR1 DFQATT and CDR2 SNEGSKA (reference sequence).

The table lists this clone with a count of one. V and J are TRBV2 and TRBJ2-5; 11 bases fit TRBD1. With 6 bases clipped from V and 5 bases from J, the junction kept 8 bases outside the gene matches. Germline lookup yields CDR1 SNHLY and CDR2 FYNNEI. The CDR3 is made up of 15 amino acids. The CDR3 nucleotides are TGTGCCAGCAGACGCGGACAGGGGGCGAGGGAGACCCAGTACTTC. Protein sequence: CASRRGQGARETQYF.

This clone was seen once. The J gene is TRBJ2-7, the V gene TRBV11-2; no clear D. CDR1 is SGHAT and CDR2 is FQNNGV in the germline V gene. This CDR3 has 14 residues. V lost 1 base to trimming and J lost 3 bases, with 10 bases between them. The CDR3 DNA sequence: TGTGCCAGCAGCTTAGGATCAGTCTTCTACGAGCAGTACTTC. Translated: CASSLGSVFYEQYF.

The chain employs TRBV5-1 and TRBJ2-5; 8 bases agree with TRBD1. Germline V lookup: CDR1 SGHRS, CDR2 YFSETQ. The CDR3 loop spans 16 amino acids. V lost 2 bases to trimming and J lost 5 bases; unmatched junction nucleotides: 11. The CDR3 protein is CASSFTGQGAFETQYF. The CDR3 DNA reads TGCGCCAGCAGCTTTACCGGGCAGGGGGCATTTGAGACCCAGTACTTC.

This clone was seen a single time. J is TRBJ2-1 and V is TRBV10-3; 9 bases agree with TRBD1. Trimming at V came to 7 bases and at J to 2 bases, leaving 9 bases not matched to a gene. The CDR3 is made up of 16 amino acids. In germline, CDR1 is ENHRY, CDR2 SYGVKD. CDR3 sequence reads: CAINDRDRETYNEQFF. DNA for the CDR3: TGTGCCATCAATGACCGGGACAGGGAAACCTACAATGAGCAGTTCTTC.

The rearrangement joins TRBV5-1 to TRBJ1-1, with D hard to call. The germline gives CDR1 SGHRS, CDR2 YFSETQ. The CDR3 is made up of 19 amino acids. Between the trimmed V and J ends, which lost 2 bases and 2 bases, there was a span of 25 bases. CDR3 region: CASSFRTSPAGSPNTEAFF. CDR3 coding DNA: TGCGCCAGCAGCTTTCGGACGAGCCCCGCGGGGAGTCCAAACACTGAAGCTTTCTTT.

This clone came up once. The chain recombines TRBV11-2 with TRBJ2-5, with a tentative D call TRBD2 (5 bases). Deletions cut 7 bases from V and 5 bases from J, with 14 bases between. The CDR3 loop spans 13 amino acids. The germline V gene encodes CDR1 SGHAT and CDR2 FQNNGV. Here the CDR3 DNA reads TGTGCCAGCACCCGATCCCCGGGGGAGACCCAGTACTTC. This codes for CASTRSPGETQYF.

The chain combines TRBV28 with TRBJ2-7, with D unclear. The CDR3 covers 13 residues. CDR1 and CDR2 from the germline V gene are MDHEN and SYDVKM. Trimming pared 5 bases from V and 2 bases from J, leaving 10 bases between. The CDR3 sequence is CASSPPVTYEQYF. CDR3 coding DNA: TGTGCCAGCAGTCCCCCAGTCACCTACGAGCAGTACTTC.

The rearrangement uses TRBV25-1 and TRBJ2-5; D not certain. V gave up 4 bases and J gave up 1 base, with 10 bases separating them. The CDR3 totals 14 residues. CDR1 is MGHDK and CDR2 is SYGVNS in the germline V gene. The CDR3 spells CASSGQARQETQYF. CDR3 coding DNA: TGTGCCAGCAGTGGGCAGGCCCGCCAAGAGACCCAGTACTTC.

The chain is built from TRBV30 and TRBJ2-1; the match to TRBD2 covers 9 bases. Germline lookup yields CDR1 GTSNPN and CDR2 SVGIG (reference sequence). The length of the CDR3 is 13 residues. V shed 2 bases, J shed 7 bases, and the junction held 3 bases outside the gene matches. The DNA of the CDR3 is TGTGCCTGGAGTAGGGGACTAGCTAATGAGCAGTTCTTC. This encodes CAWSRGLANEQFF.

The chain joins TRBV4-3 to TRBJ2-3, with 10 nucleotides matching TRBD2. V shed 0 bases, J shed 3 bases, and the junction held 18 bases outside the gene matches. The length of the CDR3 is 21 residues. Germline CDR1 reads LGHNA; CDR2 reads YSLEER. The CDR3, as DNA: TGCGCCAGCAGCCAAGACCTTACAAGGACTAGCGGAGTCTACGGAACAGATACGCAGTATTTT. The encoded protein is CASSQDLTRTSGVYGTDTQYF.

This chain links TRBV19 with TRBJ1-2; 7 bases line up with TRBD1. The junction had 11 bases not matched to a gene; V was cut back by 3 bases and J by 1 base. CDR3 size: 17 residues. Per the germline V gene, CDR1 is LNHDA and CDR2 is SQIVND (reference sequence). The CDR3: CASSIVPRGAYNYGYTF. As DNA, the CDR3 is TGTGCCAGTAGTATTGTCCCCAGGGGGGCCTATAACTATGGCTACACCTTC.

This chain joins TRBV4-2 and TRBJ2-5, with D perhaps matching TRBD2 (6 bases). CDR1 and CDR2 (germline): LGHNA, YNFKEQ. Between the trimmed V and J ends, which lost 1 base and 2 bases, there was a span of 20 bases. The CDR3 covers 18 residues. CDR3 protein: CASSQGAGLQGRQETQYF. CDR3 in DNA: TGTGCCAGCAGCCAAGGCGCGGGACTCCAAGGCCGACAAGAGACCCAGTACTTC.

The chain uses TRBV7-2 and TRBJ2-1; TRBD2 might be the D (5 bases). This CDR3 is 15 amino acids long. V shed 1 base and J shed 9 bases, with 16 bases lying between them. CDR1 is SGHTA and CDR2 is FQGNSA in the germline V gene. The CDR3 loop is CASSLGGSVLGEQFF. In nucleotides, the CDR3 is TGTGCCAGCAGCTTAGGTGGTAGCGTTTTAGGTGAGCAGTTCTTC.

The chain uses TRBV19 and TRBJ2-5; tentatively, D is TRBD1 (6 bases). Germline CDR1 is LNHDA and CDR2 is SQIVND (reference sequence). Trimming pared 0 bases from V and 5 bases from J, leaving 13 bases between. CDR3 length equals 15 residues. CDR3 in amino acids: CASSIETSGEETQYF. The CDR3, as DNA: TGTGCCAGTAGTATAGAAACGTCAGGGGAGGAGACCCAGTACTTC.

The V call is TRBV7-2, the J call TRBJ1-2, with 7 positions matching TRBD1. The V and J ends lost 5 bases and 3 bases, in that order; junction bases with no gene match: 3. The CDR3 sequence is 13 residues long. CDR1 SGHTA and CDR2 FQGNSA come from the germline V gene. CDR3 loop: CASSLGQDYGYTF. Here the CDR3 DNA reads TGTGCCAGCAGCCTTGGACAGGACTATGGCTACACCTTC.

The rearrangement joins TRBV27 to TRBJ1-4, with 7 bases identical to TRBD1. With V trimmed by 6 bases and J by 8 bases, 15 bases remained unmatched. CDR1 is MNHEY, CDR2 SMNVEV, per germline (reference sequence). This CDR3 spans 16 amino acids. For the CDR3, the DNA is TGTGCCAGCAGACCAGGGACAGCCCTCGCGGGGGAAAAACTGTTTTTT. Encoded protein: CASRPGTALAGEKLFF.